These 25 T cell receptor beta chains were sequenced from one sample in a study of vaccination and CD4 T cells after COVID-19. With the Oncomine TCR Beta short-read assay, DNA from cultured CD4+ T cells was sequenced. TCRdb re-analysed the PCR reads in MiXCR, keeping a single row per CDR3 protein. The table has more than 5,500 distinct CDR3 sequences, roughly 29% seen once. Treatment denoted: roughly ten-day PBMC culture with coronavirus spike peptide pools or control peptides (ViraFEST assay). It was before the COVID-19 pandemic (2011-2018) that the unexposed donor's CD4+ T cells were collected. No antigen is known for these receptors. Source material: CD4+ T cells from blood, cultured in vitro. The receptors derive from a human donor in good health.

Judged by abundance, this clonotype is medium-sized. V is TRBV5-1 and J is TRBJ2-5; D gene unclear. Trimming pared 1 base from V and 5 bases from J, leaving 9 bases between. Germline-derived CDR1 and CDR2 are SGHRS and YFSETQ. The CDR3 sequence is 13 residues long. The CDR3 DNA is TGCGCCAGCAGCTTGACCAGACGGGAGACCCAGTACTTC. It encodes CASSLTRRETQYF.

Only a few counts were recorded for this clonotype. V and J are TRBV5-8 and TRBJ1-2; perhaps TRBD1 as D (5 bases). Trimming pared 3 bases from V and 2 bases from J, leaving 14 bases between. The germline V gene has CDR1 SGHTS and CDR2 YDEGEE. The CDR3 covers 15 residues. The CDR3 reads CASSWGVGENYGYTF. CDR3 nucleotides: TGTGCCAGCAGCTGGGGGGTCGGAGAAAACTATGGCTACACCTTC.

The chain employs TRBV5-1 and TRBJ1-2, with no clear D. The CDR3 runs 14 residues. Germline CDR1 is SGHRS and CDR2 is YFSETQ. The V gene lost 2 bases and the J gene lost 3 bases, with 11 bases spanning the gap. For the CDR3, the DNA is TGCGCCAGCAGCTTACTGACCCCTGACTATGGCTACACCTTC. Protein product: CASSLLTPDYGYTF.

This clonotype was seen a single time. V gene TRBV9 combines with J gene TRBJ2-3, with D uncertain. V lost 5 bases and J lost 4, with 8 bases in between. This CDR3 has 12 amino acids. The germline V gene encodes CDR1 SGDLS and CDR2 YYNGEE. CDR3 residues: CASSDGADTQYF. For the CDR3, the DNA is TGTGCCAGCAGTGACGGCGCAGATACGCAGTATTTT.

This clonotype was seen a few times. The CDR3 DNA sequence: TGTGCCAGCAATGGGAACACTGAAGCTTTCTTT. As protein: CASNGNTEAFF. V usage is TRBV6-1 and J usage is TRBJ1-1; no clear D. V dropped 7 bases and J dropped 1 base, with 4 bases sitting between them. Germline CDR1 MNHNS, CDR2 SASEGT. The CDR3 loop spans 11 amino acids.

By its share, this clonotype is medium-sized. The rearrangement links TRBV20-1 to TRBJ1-2; D uncertain. The CDR3 covers 13 residues. Germline lookup yields CDR1 DFQATT and CDR2 SNEGSKA (reference sequence). V was clipped by 2 bases and J by 3 bases, with 10 bases between them. The CDR3 DNA follows: TGCAGTGCTAGATCCTCGACGGACTATGGCTACACCTTC. It translates to CSARSSTDYGYTF.

This clonotype was detected a few times. The V call is TRBV6-1, the J call TRBJ2-1; 15 bases line up with TRBD2. The CDR3 runs to 15 residues. V shed 4 bases and J 8 bases; nucleotides not matched to a gene: 3. The germline V gene encodes CDR1 MNHNS and CDR2 SASEGT. For the CDR3, the DNA is TGTGCCAGCAGTGGGACTAGCGGGGGGGCGGATGAGCAGTTCTTC. It is translated as CASSGTSGGADEQFF.

This clonotype was recorded once. The chain couples TRBV20-1 to TRBJ2-1; 10 nucleotides match TRBD2. CDR1 is DFQATT and CDR2 is SNEGSKA in the germline V gene (reference sequence). The CDR3 loop spans 17 amino acids. After removal of 0 bases from V and 2 bases from J, the junction contained 7 bases not matched to a gene. CDR3 DNA sequence: TGCAGTGCTAGAGATCCTAGCGGGGGTTCCACCTACAATGAGCAGTTCTTC. Its translation is CSARDPSGGSTYNEQFF.

This clonotype was seen a handful of times. This rearrangement joins TRBV25-1 to TRBJ2-7; D not resolved. V was trimmed by 7 bases and J by 4 bases, leaving 17 bases between them. The CDR3 spans 14 residues. Germline CDR1 MGHDK, CDR2 SYGVNS. CDR3 protein: CASTRIGSDYEQYF. The CDR3 nucleotides are TGTGCCAGCACCCGAATCGGATCTGATTACGAGCAGTACTTC.

This clonotype is judged medium-sized. The chain has TRBV7-9 and TRBJ2-3; a possible D gene is TRBD2 (7 bases). Per germline, CDR1 SEHNR and CDR2 FQNEAQ (reference sequence). V was shortened by 0 bases and J by 3 bases, with 10 bases between the two germline ends. The CDR3 sequence is 15 residues long. In DNA form, the CDR3 reads TGTGCCAGCAGCTTAGCGGGGGGGCCTACAGATACGCAGTATTTT. Its protein is CASSLAGGPTDTQYF.

This rearrangement joins TRBV27 to TRBJ1-5; D gene uncertain. CDR1 is MNHEY and CDR2 is SMNVEV in the germline V gene (reference sequence). Trimming removed 6 bases at V and 6 bases at J, with 12 bases between. This CDR3 has 13 amino acids. The CDR3 region is CASSHGLGQPQHF. The CDR3 DNA follows: TGTGCCAGCAGCCACGGACTGGGTCAGCCCCAGCATTTT.

There are a few counts of this clonotype. The chain has TRBV7-6 and TRBJ2-6; D not resolved. Germline-derived CDR1 and CDR2 are SGHVS and FNYEAQ. The CDR3 sequence is 13 residues long. The germline V and J ends were trimmed by 11 bases and 2 bases, with 10 bases remaining between them. In nucleotides, the CDR3 is TGTGCCGCCATGAGGACTGGGGCCAACGTCCTGACTTTC. Protein: CAAMRTGANVLTF.

This clonotype is medium-sized by share. The chain carries TRBV27 and TRBJ1-2; D is unresolved. The CDR3 sequence is 13 residues long. Germline lookup yields CDR1 MNHEY and CDR2 SMNVEV (reference sequence). V lost 1 base and J 6 bases, leaving 9 bases between the germline ends. CDR3 in DNA: TGTGCCAGCAGTTTATTAGGCATCAATGGCTACACCTTC. Amino acid sequence: CASSLLGINGYTF.

V is TRBV12-3 or TRBV12-4 and J is TRBJ1-1, with a weak D call TRBD1 (6 bases). Between the trimmed V and J ends, which lost 3 bases and 8 bases, there was a span of 7 bases. There are 11 residues in the CDR3. The CDR3 DNA reads as TGTGCCAGCAGTTTCGGACAGGAAGCTTTCTTT. Translated, it gives CASSFGQEAFF.

The chain carries TRBV12-3 or TRBV12-4 and TRBJ1-1; 8 positions agree with TRBD1. The CDR3 is 13 amino acids. The junction had 2 bases not matched to a gene; V was cut back by 7 bases and J by 1 base. The CDR3 DNA reads as TGTGCCAGCACCGGGACAGGGAACACTGAAGCTTTCTTT. This codes for CASTGTGNTEAFF.

This clonotype showed up just a few times. V usage is TRBV20-1 and J usage is TRBJ2-3, with 8 bases that match TRBD1. J gave up 2 bases and V 7 bases, and 11 bases lay outside the gene matches. Germline loops: CDR1 DFQATT, CDR2 SNEGSKA (reference sequence). The CDR3 extends over 15 amino acids. The CDR3 DNA reads as TGCAGTGGGATAAAGACAGGGGTCCTCACAGATACGCAGTATTTT. Translation: CSGIKTGVLTDTQYF.

In the case of this clonotype: One end of the junction varies from germline; a read error may be responsible. J is TRBJ1-1 and V is TRBV6-2 or TRBV6-3; 8 nucleotides agree with TRBD1. CDR3 length: 13 amino acids. Germline CDR1 reads MNHEY; CDR2 reads SVGEGT. The CDR3 loop is CANSYTGGTEAFF. Here the CDR3 DNA reads TGTGCCAACAGTTACACAGGGGGCACTGAAGCTTTCTTT.

This clonotype has a single count. A read error may explain this, as a much larger clone is one base away. V is TRBV7-9 and J is TRBJ1-1; 7 bases fit TRBD1. CDR1 SEHNR and CDR2 FQNEAQ come from the germline V gene (reference sequence). The CDR3 runs 12 residues. In DNA, the CDR3 is TGTGGCAGCAAAACAGGGGTATCCGAAGCTTTCTTT. The encoded protein is CGSKTGVSEAFF. Drawing the rest from reference TRBV7-9 and TRBJ1-1, the complete variable domain is DTGVSQNPRHKITKRGQNVTFRCDPISEHNRLYWYRQTLGQGPEFLTYFQNEAQLEKSRLLSDRFSAERPKGSFSTLEIQRTEQGDSAMYLCGSKTGVSEAFFGQGTRLTVV.

This clonotype was detected a few times. The chain links TRBV27 to TRBJ2-5, with D possibly TRBD2 on 5 matching bases. The germline gives CDR1 MNHEY, CDR2 SMNVEV (reference sequence). CDR3 length: 13 amino acids. Trimming took off 7 bases at V and 2 bases at J, with 11 bases between the two ends. CDR3 amino acids: CASNPSGQETQYF. In nucleotides, the CDR3 is TGTGCCAGCAACCCCTCGGGGCAAGAGACCCAGTACTTC.

This chain links TRBV12-3 or TRBV12-4 with TRBJ2-7, with TRBD2 matching 11 bases. V gave up 6 bases and J gave up 9 bases; unmatched junction bases: 7. The length of the CDR3 is 13 residues. The CDR3 DNA reads as TGTGCCAGCAGCCTTAGACTAGCGGGGTTGCAGTACTTC. Translating it yields CASSLRLAGLQYF.

This clonotype has a handful of counts. The chain employs TRBV27 and TRBJ2-7; D gene uncertain. The CDR3 consists of 11 residues. Germline-derived CDR1 and CDR2 are MNHEY and SMNVEV (reference sequence). Trimming removed 8 bases at V and 7 bases at J, with 12 bases between. The CDR3 nucleotides are TGTGCCAGCGCTTCAACATTTGAGCAGTACTTC. It encodes CASASTFEQYF.

This clonotype occurred a few times. V usage is TRBV6-1 and J usage is TRBJ1-2, with 11 bases aligning to TRBD1. The CDR3 runs 15 residues. The germline V gene has CDR1 MNHNS and CDR2 SASEGT. J was trimmed by 4 bases and V by 5 bases; bases with no gene match: 6. CDR3 residues: CASSLTGTGGYGYTF. CDR3 sequence (DNA): TGTGCCAGCAGTCTGACGGGGACAGGGGGCTATGGCTACACCTTC.

The table lists this clonotype with a few counts. The CDR3 loop reads CASSYSTVSVLGYTF. The CDR3 DNA follows: TGTGCCAGCAGTTACTCGACGGTCTCTGTGCTAGGCTACACCTTC. V gene TRBV6-5 combines with J gene TRBJ1-2; D is unresolved. Germline lookup yields CDR1 MNHEY and CDR2 SVGAGI. The CDR3 sequence is 15 residues long. V lost 0 bases and J lost 8, with 16 bases in between.

The sample holds a few counts of this clonotype. The V and J genes are TRBV7-3 and TRBJ2-3, with a weak D call TRBD2 (7 bases). The germline gives CDR1 SGHTA, CDR2 FQGTGA. The CDR3 has 14 amino acids. The V and J ends lost 1 base and 6 bases respectively, with 11 bases between them. The CDR3, as DNA: TGTGCCAGCAGCTTAAACGGGGGGCGTGATACGCAGTATTTT. Protein sequence: CASSLNGGRDTQYF.

This chain links TRBV25-1 with TRBJ2-1; TRBD2 is a possible D gene (6 bases). The CDR3 contains 14 residues. Germline-derived CDR1 and CDR2 are MGHDK and SYGVNS. Trimming stripped 5 bases from V and 9 bases from J, with 17 bases between. The CDR3 sequence is CASSHRDSHIEQFF. For the CDR3, the DNA is TGTGCCAGCAGTCACCGGGACTCTCACATTGAGCAGTTCTTC.